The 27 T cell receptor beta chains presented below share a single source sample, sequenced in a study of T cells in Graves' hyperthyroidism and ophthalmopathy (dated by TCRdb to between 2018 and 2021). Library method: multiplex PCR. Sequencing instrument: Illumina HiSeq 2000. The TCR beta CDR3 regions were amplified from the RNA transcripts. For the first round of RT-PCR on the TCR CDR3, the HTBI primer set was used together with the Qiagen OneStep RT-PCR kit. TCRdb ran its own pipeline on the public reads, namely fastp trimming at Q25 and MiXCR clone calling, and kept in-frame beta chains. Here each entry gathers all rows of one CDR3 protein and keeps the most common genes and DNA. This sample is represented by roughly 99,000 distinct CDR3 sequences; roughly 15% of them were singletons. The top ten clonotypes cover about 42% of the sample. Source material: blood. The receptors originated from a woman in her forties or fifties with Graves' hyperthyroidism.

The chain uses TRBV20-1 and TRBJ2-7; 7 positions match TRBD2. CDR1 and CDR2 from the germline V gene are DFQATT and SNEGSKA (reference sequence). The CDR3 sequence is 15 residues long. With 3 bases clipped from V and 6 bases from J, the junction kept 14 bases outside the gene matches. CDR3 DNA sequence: TGCAGTGCTAGTCGGGGGTTGGGCGGGAGTTGCGAGCAGTACTTC. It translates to CSASRGLGGSCEQYF.

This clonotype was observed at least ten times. The CDR3, as DNA: TGTGCCAGCAGCCGGGCCGGGGGGCCTGAAGCTTTCTTT. It yields the protein CASSRAGGPEAFF. This chain uses TRBV7-2 with TRBJ1-1; possible D gene TRBD1, 6 bases. Trimming took off 5 bases at V and 6 bases at J, with 13 bases between the two ends. Germline V lookup: CDR1 SGHTA, CDR2 FQGNSA. The CDR3 consists of 13 residues. Supplemented by reference TRBV7-2 and TRBJ1-1, the full variable domain reads GAGVSQSPSNKVTEKGKDVELRCDPISGHTALYWYRQSLGQGLEFLIYFQGNSAPDKSGLPSDRFSAERTGGSVSTLTIQRTQQEDSAVYLCASSRAGGPEAFFGQGTRLTVV.

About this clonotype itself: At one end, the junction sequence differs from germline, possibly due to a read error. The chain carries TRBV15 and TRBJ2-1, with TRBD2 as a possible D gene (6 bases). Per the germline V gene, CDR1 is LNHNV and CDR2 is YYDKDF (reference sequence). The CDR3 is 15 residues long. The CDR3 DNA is TGTACCACCAGCAGACACGGGGGCTCCTACAATGAGCAGTTCTTC. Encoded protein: CTTSRHGGSYNEQFF.

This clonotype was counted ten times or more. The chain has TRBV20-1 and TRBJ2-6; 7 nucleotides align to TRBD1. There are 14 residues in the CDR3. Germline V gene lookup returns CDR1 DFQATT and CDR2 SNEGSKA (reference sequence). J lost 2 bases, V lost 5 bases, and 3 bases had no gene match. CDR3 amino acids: CSASDRAGANVLTF. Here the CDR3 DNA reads TGCAGTGCTTCAGACAGGGCTGGGGCCAACGTCCTGACTTTC.

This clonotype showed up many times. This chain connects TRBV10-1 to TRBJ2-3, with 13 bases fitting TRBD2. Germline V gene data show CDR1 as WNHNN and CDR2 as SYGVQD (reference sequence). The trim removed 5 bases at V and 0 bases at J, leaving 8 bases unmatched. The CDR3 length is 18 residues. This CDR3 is CASSPTLGLAGSTDTQYF. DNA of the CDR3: TGCGCCAGCAGTCCAACCTTGGGACTAGCGGGGAGCACAGATACGCAGTATTTT.

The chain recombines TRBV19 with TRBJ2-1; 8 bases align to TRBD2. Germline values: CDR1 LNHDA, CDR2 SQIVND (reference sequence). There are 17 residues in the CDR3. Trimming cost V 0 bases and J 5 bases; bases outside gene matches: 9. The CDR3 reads CASSIDPPSGSHNEQFF. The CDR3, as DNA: TGTGCCAGTAGTATAGATCCACCCAGCGGGAGCCACAATGAGCAGTTCTTC.

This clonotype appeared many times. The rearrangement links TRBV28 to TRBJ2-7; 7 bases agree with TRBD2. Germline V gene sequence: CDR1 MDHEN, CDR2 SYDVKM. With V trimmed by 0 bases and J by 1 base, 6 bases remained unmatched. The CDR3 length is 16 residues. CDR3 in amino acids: CASSLWMAGVSYEQYF. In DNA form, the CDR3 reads TGTGCCAGCAGTTTATGGATGGCGGGAGTGTCCTACGAGCAGTACTTC.

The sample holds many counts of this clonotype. The CDR3 reads CASSLPGTLKNIQYF. The CDR3 bases are TGTGCCAGCAGTTTACCCGGGACTCTCAAAAACATTCAGTACTTC. V and J are TRBV27 and TRBJ2-4; maybe TRBD2 (6 bases). V lost 2 bases, J lost 3 bases, and 11 bases lay in between. The germline V gene encodes CDR1 MNHEY and CDR2 SMNVEV (reference sequence). This CDR3 contains 15 residues.

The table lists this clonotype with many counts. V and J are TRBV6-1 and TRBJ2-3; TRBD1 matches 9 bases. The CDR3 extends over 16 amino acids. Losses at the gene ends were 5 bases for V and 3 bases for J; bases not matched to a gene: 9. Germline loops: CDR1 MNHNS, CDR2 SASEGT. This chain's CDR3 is CASSPEPGQGTDTQYF. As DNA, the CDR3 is TGTGCCAGCAGTCCGGAGCCGGGACAGGGAACAGATACGCAGTATTTT.

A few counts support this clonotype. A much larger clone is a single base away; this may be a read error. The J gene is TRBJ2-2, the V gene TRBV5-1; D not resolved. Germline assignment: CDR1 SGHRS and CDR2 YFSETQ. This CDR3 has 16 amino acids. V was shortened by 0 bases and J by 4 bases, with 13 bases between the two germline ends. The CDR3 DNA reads TGCGCCAGCAGCTTGGTACGGGTCCGACTCACCGGGGAGCTGTTTTTT. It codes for CASSLVRVRLTGELFF.

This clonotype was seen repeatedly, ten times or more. The CDR3 coding sequence is TGTGCCAGCAGCTCCTGGACGGGGGGGGACAATGAGCAGTTCTTC. Protein: CASSSWTGGDNEQFF. The chain combines TRBV7-9 with TRBJ2-1; TRBD2 agrees at 8 bases. V was clipped by 4 bases and J by 5 bases; unmatched bases: 7. This CDR3 comprises 15 residues. Germline CDR1 SEHNR, CDR2 FQNEAQ (reference sequence).

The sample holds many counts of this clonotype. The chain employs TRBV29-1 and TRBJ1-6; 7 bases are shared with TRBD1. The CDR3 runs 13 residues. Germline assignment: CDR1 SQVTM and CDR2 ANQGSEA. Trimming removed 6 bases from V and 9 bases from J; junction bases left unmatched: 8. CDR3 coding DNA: TGCAGCGTCCGCGGGACAGCTAGTTCACCCCTCCACTTT. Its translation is CSVRGTASSPLHF.

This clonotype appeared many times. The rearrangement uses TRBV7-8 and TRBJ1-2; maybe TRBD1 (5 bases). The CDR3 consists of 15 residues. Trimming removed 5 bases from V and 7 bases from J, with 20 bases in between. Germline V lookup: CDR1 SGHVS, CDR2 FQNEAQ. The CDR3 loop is CASSPTRRGGGGYTF. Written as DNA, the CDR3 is TGTGCCAGCAGCCCCACTCGTCGGGGTGGGGGTGGCTACACCTTC.

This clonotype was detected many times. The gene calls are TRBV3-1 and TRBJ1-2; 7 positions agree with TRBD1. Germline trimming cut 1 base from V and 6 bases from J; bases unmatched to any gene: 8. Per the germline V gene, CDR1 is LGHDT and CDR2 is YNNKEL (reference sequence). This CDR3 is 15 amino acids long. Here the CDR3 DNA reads TGTGCCAGCAGCCAAGTCGGACAGGATTACGATGGCTACACCTTC. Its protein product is CASSQVGQDYDGYTF.

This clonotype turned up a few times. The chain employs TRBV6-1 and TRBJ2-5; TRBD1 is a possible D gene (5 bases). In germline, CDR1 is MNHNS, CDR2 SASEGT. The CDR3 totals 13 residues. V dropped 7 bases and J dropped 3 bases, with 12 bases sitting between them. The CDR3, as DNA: TGTGCCAGCATTCGACAGTACAAAGAGACCCAGTACTTC. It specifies CASIRQYKETQYF.

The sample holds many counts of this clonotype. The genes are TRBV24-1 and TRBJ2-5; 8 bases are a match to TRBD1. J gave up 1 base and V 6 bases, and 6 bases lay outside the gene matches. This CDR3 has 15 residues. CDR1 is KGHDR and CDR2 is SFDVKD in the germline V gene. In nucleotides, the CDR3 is TGTGCCACCAGTCACCCAGGGGGCAGCCAAGAGACCCAGTACTTC. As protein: CATSHPGGSQETQYF.

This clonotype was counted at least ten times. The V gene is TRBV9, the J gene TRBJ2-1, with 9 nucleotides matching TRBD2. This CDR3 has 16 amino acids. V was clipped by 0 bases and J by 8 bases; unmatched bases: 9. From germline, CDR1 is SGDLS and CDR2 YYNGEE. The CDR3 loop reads CASSVVSSGEGHEQFF. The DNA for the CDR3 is TGTGCCAGCAGCGTAGTATCTAGCGGGGAGGGCCATGAGCAGTTCTTC.

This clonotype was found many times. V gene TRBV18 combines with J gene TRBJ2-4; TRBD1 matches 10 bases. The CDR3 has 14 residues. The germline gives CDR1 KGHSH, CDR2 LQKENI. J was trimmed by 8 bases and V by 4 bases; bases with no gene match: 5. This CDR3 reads CASSLDRGMDIQYF. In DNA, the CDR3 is TGTGCCAGCTCACTGGACAGGGGGATGGACATTCAGTACTTC.

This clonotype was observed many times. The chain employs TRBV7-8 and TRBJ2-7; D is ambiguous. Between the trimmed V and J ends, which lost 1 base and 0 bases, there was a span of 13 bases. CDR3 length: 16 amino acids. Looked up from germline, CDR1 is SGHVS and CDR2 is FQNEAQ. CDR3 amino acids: CASSLGGKPSSYEQYF. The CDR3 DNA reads TGTGCCAGCAGCTTAGGTGGAAAACCCAGCTCCTACGAGCAGTACTTC.

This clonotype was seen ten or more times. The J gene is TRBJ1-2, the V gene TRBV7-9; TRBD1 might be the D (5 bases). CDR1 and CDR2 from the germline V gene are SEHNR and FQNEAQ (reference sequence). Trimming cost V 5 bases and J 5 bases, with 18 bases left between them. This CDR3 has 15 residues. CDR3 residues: CASSTPGGSRYGYTF. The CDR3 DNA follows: TGTGCCAGCAGCACCCCCGGGGGTTCGCGGTATGGCTACACCTTC.

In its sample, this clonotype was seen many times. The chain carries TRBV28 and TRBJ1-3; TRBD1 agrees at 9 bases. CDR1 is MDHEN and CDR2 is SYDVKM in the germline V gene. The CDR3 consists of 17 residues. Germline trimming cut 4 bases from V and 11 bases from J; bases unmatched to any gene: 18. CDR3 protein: CASSSQLLGQGWNAIYF. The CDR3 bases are TGTGCCAGCAGTTCACAGCTACTTGGACAGGGGTGGAACGCCATATATTTT.

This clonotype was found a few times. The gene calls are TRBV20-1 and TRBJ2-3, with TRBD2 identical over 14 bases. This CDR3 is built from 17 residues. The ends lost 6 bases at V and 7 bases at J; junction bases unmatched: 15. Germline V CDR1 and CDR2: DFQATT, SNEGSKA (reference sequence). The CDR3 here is CSAPGTGTSGSGNTQYF. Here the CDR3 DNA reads TGCAGTGCCCCCGGGACCGGGACTAGCGGGAGTGGAAATACGCAGTATTTT.

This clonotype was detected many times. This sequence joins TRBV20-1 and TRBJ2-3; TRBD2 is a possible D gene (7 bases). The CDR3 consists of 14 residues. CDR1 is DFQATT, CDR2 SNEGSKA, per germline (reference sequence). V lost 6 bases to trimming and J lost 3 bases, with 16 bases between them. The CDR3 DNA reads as TGCAGTGCCACCCTGGGGGGGCCGACAGATACGCAGTATTTT. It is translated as CSATLGGPTDTQYF.

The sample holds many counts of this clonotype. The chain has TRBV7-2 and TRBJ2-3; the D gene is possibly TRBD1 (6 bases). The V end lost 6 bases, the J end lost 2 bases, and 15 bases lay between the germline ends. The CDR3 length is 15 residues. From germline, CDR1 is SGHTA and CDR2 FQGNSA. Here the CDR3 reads CASRKDSPNTDTQYF. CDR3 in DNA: TGTGCCAGCAGGAAGGACAGTCCCAACACAGATACGCAGTATTTT.

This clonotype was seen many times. CDR3 sequence reads: CAWSVGTGYGYTF. The CDR3 coding sequence is TGTGCCTGGAGTGTAGGGACAGGGTATGGCTACACCTTC. This chain links TRBV30 with TRBJ1-2, with 9 bases aligning to TRBD1. Germline V gene lookup returns CDR1 GTSNPN and CDR2 SVGIG (reference sequence). The V segment lost 0 bases and the J segment 5 bases; nucleotides outside the gene matches: 1. The CDR3 has 13 amino acids.

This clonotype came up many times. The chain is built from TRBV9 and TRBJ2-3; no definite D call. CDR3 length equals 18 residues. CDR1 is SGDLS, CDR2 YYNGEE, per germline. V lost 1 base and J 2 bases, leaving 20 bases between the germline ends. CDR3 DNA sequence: TGTGCCAGCAGCGTAACTTTACCAGGCTCGTGGGCCACAGATACGCAGTATTTT. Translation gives CASSVTLPGSWATDTQYF.

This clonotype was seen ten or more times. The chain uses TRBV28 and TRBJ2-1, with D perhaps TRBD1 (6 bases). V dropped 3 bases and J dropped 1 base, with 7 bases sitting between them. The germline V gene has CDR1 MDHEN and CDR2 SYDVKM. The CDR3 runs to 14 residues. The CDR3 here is CASSFRGSYNEQFF. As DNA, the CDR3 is TGTGCCAGCAGTTTCAGGGGTTCCTACAATGAGCAGTTCTTC.